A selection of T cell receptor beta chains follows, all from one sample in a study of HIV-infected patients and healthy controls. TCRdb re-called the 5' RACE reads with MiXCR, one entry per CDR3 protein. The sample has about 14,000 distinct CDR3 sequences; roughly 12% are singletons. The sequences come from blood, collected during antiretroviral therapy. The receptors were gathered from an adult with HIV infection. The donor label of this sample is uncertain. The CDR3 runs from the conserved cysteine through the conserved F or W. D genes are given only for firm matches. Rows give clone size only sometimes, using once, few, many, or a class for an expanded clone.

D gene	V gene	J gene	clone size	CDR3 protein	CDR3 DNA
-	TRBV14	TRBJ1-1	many	CASSSQLQGGTEAFF	TGTGCCAGCAGCTCGCAGTTGCAGGGAGGAACTGAAGCTTTCTTT
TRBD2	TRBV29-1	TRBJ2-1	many	CSVGTSLHNEQFF	TGCAGCGTGGGGACTAGTCTACACAATGAGCAGTTCTTC
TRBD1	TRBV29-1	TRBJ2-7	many	CSVGRTGPSEQYF	TGCAGCGTGGGCAGGACAGGGCCGTCCGAGCAGTACTTC
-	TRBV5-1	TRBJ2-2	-	CASTQGIKAGELFF	TGCGCCAGCACCCAAGGGATTAAAGCCGGGGAGCTGTTTTTT
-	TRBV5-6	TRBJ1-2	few	CASSFSPKGYTF	TGTGCCAGCAGCTTTTCACCAAAGGGCTACACCTTC
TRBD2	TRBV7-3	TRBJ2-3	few	CASSLGAGVTPDTQYF	TGTGCCAGCAGCTTAGGAGCGGGAGTAACGCCAGATACGCAGTATTTT
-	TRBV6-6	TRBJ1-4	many	CASSYAGQEKLFF	TGTGCCAGCAGTTACGCGGGACAAGAAAAACTGTTTTTT
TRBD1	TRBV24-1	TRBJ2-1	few	CATSDPTQGESNEQFF	TGTGCCACCAGTGACCCCACGCAGGGGGAATCCAATGAGCAGTTCTTC
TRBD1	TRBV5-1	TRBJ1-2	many	CASSLAGDRDGYTF	TGCGCCAGCAGCTTGGCCGGGGACAGGGACGGCTACACCTTC
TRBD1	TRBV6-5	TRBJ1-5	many	CASSYSRTGNQPQHF	TGTGCCAGCAGTTACTCGAGGACAGGTAATCAGCCCCAGCATTTT
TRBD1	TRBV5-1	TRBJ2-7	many	CASSLGARQGEQYF	TGCGCCAGCAGCTTGGGGGCCCGACAGGGAGAGCAGTACTTC
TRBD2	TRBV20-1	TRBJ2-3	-	CSASPGLGVVDTQYF	TGCAGTGCTAGCCCGGGACTAGGAGTTGTAGATACGCAGTATTTT
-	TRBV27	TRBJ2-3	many	CASSRTGLGRTDTQYF	TGTGCCAGCAGTAGAACAGGGTTAGGACGCACAGATACGCAGTATTTT
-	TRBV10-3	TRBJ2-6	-	CAISETTGANVLTF	TGTGCCATCAGTGAGACAACTGGGGCCAACGTCCTGACTTTC
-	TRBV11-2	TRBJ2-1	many	CASSSQMQGPTEQFF	TGTGCCAGCAGCTCCCAGATGCAGGGGCCCACTGAGCAGTTCTTC
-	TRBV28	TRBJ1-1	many	CASRPNSGNTEAFF	TGTGCCAGCAGGCCTAATAGTGGGAACACTGAAGCTTTCTTT
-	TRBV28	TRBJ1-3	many	CASETTGETGNTIYF	TGTGCCAGCGAAACCACGGGAGAAACTGGAAACACCATATATTTT
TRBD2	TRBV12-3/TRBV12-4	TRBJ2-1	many	CASSRTSGGLSYNEQFF	TGTGCCAGCAGCCGCACTAGCGGGGGGCTTTCCTACAATGAGCAGTTCTTC
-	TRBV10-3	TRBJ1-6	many	CAISESSGAYNSPLHF	TGTGCCATCAGTGAGTCTTCAGGTGCCTATAATTCACCCCTCCACTTT
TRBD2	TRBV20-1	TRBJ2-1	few	CSARDSSGNALYNEQFF	TGCAGTGCTAGAGATTCTAGCGGGAACGCTTTGTACAATGAGCAGTTCTTC
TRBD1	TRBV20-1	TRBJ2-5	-	CSAWDRGVSETQYF	TGCAGTGCTTGGGACAGGGGCGTGTCAGAGACCCAGTACTTC
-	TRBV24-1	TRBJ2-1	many	CATSETSGYRGEQFF	TGTGCCACCAGTGAAACTAGCGGTTACAGGGGTGAGCAGTTCTTC
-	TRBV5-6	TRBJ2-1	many	CASVAGLEQFF	TGTGCCAGCGTGGCAGGGTTGGAGCAGTTCTTC
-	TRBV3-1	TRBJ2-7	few	CASSPQAGIRHEQYF	TGTGCCAGCAGCCCCCAGGCGGGGATTCGCCACGAGCAGTACTTC
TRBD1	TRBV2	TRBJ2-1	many	CASFIDRGNEQFF	TGTGCCAGCTTTATCGACAGGGGCAATGAGCAGTTCTTC
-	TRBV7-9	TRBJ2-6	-	CASSLAQGHHSSGANVLTF	TGTGCCAGCAGCTTAGCACAGGGCCATCATTCCTCTGGGGCCAACGTCCTGACTTTC
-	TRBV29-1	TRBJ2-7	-	CSVGTDGAYEQYF	TGCAGCGTTGGAACGGACGGCGCCTACGAGCAGTACTTC
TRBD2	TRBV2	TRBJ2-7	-	CASNPTVRLAGGEQYF	TGTGCCAGCAACCCTACTGTCCGACTAGCGGGAGGGGAGCAGTACTTC
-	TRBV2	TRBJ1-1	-	CASRPQGSNTEAFF	TGTGCCAGCAGGCCCCAAGGATCGAACACTGAAGCTTTCTTT
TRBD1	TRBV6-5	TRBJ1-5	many	CASRDRADQPQHF	TGTGCCAGCAGGGACAGGGCGGATCAGCCCCAGCATTTT
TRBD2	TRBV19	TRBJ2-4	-	CASSITVGLAGVRSKNIQYF	TGTGCCAGTAGTATTACCGTTGGGCTAGCGGGAGTGAGGTCCAAAAACATTCAGTACTTC
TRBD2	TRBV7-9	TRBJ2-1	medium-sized	CASSLGSGTTFYNEQFF	TGTGCCAGCAGCCTAGGCTCCGGGACTACCTTCTACAATGAGCAGTTCTTC
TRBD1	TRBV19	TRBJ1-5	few	CASSTQRTGGYQPQHF	TGTGCCAGTAGTACCCAAAGGACAGGGGGCTATCAGCCCCAGCATTTT
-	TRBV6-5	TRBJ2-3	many	CASRGVGTDTQYF	TGTGCCAGCAGGGGAGTCGGCACAGATACGCAGTATTTT